One and the same sample provided the 7 T cell receptor beta chains below, sequenced in a study of early T cells in non-severe SARS-CoV-2 infection. TCRdb called the 5' RACE reads again in MiXCR, with one record for every CDR3 protein. Seen here are 70,000 to 95,000 distinct CDR3 sequences, over 12% observed once, and the top ten hold roughly 0.6%. What was sequenced was whole blood. Every receptor here comes from an adult who was a healthcare worker with PCR-confirmed SARS-CoV-2 infection or an uninfected control (not recorded which).

The V call is TRBV1, the J call TRBJ2-5; TRBD1 was called by the table and not checked on the DNA. TRBV1 is noted as a pseudogene. The CDR3 has 16 amino acids. The chain's CDR3 is CTSSQDEGRRQETQYF. In nucleotides, the CDR3 is TGCACCAGCAGCCAAGATGAGGGGAGAAGGCAAGAGACCCAGTACTTC.

The CDR3 bases are TGCAGTGCTATTCCTTCACTAGCGGGCTCCAATGAGCAGTTCTTC. As protein: CSAIPSLAGSNEQFF. The chain is built from TRBV20-1 and TRBJ2-1; 9 positions agree with TRBD2. The CDR3 loop spans 15 amino acids. The V segment lost 4 bases and the J segment 6 bases; nucleotides outside the gene matches: 10. The germline CDR1 and CDR2 sequences are DFQATT and SNEGSKA (reference sequence).

This chain links TRBV20-1 with TRBJ1-1; perhaps TRBD1 as D (5 bases). CDR1 and CDR2 from the germline V gene are DFQATT and SNEGSKA (reference sequence). Between the trimmed V and J ends, which lost 3 bases and 1 base, there was a span of 15 bases. This CDR3 comprises 15 residues. The CDR3 region has the DNA TGCAGTGCTAGGGAAACCAGGGTTTGGAACACTGAAGCTTTCTTT. Amino acid sequence: CSARETRVWNTEAFF.

In its sample, this clonotype was seen a few times. The chain links TRBV6-1 to TRBJ1-6; D call uncertain. This CDR3 comprises 14 residues. V was shortened by 6 bases and J by 7 bases, with 13 bases between the two germline ends. Germline V gene sequence: CDR1 MNHNS, CDR2 SASEGT. The CDR3 loop reads CASREYLGNSPLHF. The CDR3, as DNA: TGTGCCAGCAGAGAATATTTGGGAAATTCACCCCTCCACTTT.

The genes are TRBV24-1 and TRBJ2-1; D gene ambiguous. Germline V gene lookup returns CDR1 KGHDR and CDR2 SFDVKD. V lost 4 bases and J 6 bases, leaving 6 bases between the germline ends. The CDR3 has 12 amino acids. The CDR3 nucleotides read TGTGCCACCAGTGACCAAGTCAATGAGCAGTTCTTC. It encodes CATSDQVNEQFF.

V is TRBV7-9 and J is TRBJ1-2; D uncertain. The germline gives CDR1 SEHNR, CDR2 FQNEAQ (reference sequence). The ends were cut back, 4 bases at V and 0 bases at J, with 12 bases in the middle. The CDR3 spans 15 residues. The DNA for the CDR3 is TGTGCCAGCAGCTCCATCCAAGAGGCTAACTATGGCTACACCTTC. This gives the protein CASSSIQEANYGYTF.

The chain combines TRBV18 with TRBJ1-1; 9 positions agree with TRBD1. V was clipped by 3 bases and J by 4 bases; unmatched bases: 0. The CDR3 loop spans 13 amino acids. In germline, CDR1 is KGHSH, CDR2 LQKENI. The CDR3 sequence is CASSPTGGTEAFF. The CDR3 DNA follows: TGTGCCAGCTCACCGACAGGGGGCACTGAAGCTTTCTTT.